A selection of T cell receptor beta chains follows, all from one sample in a study of pediatric ulcerative colitis. Produced via immunoSEQ multiplex PCR; TCRdb's table is partial and in-frame only. The repertoire consists of tens of thousands of clones, with roughly 71% occurring once and the leading ten covering roughly 7.8%. Sequenced sample: gut tissue. Source of these receptors: a boy younger than 18 with severe ulcerative colitis. Both conserved end residues are part of each CDR3.

TRBJ2-5	TRBV25-1	CASSEDWGQGVETQYF
TRBJ2-5	TRBV11-2	CASSLGWGQETQYF
TRBJ2-1	TRBV9	CASSVGSPGEQFF
TRBJ2-7	TRBV7-3	CASSATGGSYEQYF
TRBJ1-4	TRBV2	CASSDVSGGSNEKLFF
TRBJ2-7	TRBV6-4	CASTSGRYASSYEQYF
TRBJ2-7	TRBV7-2	CASSPGRGSPSYEQYF
TRBJ2-7	TRBV11-3	CASSLGRGNYEQYF
TRBJ1-1	TRBV27	CASSLIQGNTEAFF
TRBJ2-7	TRBV21-1	CASSKVYEREAFSYEQYF
TRBJ1-1	TRBV19	CASSISQANTEAFF
TRBJ2-1	TRBV6-5	CASSYSAGALSNEQFF
TRBJ2-5	TRBV5-4	CASSPGTGEETQYF
TRBJ2-6	TRBV30	CAWSPGQGLGGANVLTF
TRBJ2-7	TRBV28	CASSLFQGTYEQYF
TRBJ2-7	TRBV19	CASSQQGYEQYF
TRBJ2-1	TRBV5-4	CASLPGTGVNYEQFF
TRBJ1-1	TRBV2	CASSEELNTEAFF
TRBJ2-1	TRBV10-3	CAISEDGRGGNEQFF
TRBJ1-6	TRBV10-2	CASSETGGAGSPLHF
TRBJ1-2	TRBV29-1	CSTGQGEIGYTF
TRBJ2-1	TRBV7-9	CASSLGSRNEQFF
TRBJ1-3	TRBV18	CASSPIGTEDTIYF
TRBJ1-1	TRBV7-9	CASSLRGTDVTEAFF
TRBJ2-1	TRBV19	CASTHGLYNEQFF
TRBJ2-3	TRBV29-1	CSAKREWVDTQYF
TRBJ2-2	TRBV7-3	CASSSPVGRGTGELFF